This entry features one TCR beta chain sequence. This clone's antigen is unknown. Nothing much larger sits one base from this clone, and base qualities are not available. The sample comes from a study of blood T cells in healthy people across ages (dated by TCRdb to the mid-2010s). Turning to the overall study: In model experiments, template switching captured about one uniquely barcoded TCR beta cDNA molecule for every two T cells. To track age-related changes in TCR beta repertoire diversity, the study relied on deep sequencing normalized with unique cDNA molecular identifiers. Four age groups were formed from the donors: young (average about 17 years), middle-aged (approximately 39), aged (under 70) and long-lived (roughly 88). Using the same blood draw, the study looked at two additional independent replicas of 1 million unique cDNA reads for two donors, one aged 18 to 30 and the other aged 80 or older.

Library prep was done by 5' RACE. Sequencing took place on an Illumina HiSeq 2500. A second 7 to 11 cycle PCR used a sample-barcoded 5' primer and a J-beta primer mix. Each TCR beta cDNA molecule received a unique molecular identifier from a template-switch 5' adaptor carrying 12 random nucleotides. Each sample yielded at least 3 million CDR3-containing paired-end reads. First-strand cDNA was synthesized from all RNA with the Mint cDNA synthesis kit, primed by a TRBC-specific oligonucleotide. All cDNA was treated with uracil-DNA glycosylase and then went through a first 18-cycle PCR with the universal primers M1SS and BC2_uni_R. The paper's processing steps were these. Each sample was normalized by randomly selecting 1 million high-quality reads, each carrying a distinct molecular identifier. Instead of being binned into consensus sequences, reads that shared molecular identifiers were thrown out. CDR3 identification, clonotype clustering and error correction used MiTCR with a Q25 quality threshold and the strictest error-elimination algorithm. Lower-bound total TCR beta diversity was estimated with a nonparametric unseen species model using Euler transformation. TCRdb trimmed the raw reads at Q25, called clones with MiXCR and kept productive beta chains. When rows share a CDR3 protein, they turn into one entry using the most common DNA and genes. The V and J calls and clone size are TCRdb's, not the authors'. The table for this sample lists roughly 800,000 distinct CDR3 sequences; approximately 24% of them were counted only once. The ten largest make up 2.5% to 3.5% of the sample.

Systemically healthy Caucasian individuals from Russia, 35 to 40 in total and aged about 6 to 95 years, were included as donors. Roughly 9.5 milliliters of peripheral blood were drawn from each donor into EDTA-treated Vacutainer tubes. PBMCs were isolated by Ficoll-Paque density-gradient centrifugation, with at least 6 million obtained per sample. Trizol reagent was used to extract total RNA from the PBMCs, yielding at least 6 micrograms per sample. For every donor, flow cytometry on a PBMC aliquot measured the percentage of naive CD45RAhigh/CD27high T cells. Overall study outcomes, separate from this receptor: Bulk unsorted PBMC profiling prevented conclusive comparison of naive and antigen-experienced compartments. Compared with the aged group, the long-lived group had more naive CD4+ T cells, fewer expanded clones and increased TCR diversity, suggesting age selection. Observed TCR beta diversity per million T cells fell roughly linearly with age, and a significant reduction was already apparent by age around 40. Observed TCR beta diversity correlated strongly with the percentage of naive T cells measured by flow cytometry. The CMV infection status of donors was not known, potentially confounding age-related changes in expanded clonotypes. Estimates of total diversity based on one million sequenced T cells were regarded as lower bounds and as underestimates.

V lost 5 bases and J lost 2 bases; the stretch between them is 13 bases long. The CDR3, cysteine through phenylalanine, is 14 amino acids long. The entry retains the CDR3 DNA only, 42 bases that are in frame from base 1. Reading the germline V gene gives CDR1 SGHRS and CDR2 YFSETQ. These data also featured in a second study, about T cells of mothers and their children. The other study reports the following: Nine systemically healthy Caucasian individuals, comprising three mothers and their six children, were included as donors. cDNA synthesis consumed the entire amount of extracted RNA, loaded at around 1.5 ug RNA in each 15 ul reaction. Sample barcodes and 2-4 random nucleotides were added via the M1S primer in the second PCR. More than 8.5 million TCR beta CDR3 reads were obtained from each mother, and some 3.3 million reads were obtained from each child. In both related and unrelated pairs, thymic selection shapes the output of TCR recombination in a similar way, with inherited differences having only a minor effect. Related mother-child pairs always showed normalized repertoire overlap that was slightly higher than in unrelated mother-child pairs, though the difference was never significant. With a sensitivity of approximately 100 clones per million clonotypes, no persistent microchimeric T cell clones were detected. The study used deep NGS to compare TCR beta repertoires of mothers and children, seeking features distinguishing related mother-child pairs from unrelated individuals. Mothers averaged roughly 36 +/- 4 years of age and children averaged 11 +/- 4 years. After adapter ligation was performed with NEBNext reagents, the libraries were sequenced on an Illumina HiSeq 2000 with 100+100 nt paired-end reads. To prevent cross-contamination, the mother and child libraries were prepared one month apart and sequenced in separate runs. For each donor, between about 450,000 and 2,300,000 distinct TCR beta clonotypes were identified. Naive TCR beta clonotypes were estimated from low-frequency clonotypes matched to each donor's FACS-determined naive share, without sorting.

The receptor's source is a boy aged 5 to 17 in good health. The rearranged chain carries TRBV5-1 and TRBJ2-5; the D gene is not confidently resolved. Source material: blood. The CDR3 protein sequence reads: CASRGWLGQETQYF. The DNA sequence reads TGCGCCAGCAGGGGATGGCTAGGACAAGAGACCCAGTACTTC.